This T cell receptor beta chain was identified in a study of blood T cell repertoires in COVID-19 (dated by TCRdb to the early 2020s). General notes on the study: Samples from collaborators originated in the United States, Italy and Spain and spanned both the acute and convalescent phases of COVID-19. The prospective study material was composed of cDNA or gDNA derived from T cells, B-cell-depleted T cells, or PBMCs. Deeply sampled blood TCRbeta repertoires from subjects exposed to, actively infected with, or recovered from COVID-19 were included in the dataset. A freely available public database, intended as a resource for researchers studying the immune response to SARS-CoV-2, is where the repertoires were released. Samples were obtained from the ongoing ImmuneRACE study (first 160 participants) and from 1,200 or so subjects provided by 6 global collaborators. The sample metadata nearly always contained a de-identified subject ID, COVID-19 status, age in years and sex. Where available, HLA class I and class II types were obtained from metadata supplied by the sample provider rather than from assay-based typing.

Paper-wide results and their limitations: Clinical and demographic metadata were provided uncurated, with the amount varying by source and participant.

TCRbeta CDR3 regions were amplified from genomic DNA by means of the immunoSEQ Assay, a bias-controlled multiplex PCR. As for the original processing: The number of nucleated cells in each sample was estimated by amplification of reference gene primers within the assay. To quantify the absolute abundance of each unique TCRbeta CDR3 rearrangement, sequence reads were collapsed and filtered. Productive Simpson clonality was computed per sample as the square root of Simpson's diversity index over productive rearrangements. TCRdb obtained this table from immuneACCESS and retained in-frame rearrangements with V and J assigned. These tables miss some clones; where compared with another copy, unresolved V genes account for less than half of the shortfall, and the remainder is unexplained. That table is the source of V, J and clone size, and D and trimming were worked out from the DNA. In this sample the table shows about 210,000 clones, about 83% of which occur a single time. About 5.6% of the sample is held by the ten biggest clonotypes.

V is trimmed back by 0 bases and J by 7 bases, and the junction contains 11 bases that no gene match accounts for. CDR1 and CDR2 were assigned from the germline V gene as MGHRA and YSYEKL. From the cysteine through the phenylalanine, the CDR3 covers 18 amino acids. The only DNA kept is the CDR3, 54 bases in frame from the first base. For this clone: It lacks a known antigen. Within one base of it there is no much larger clone, and no base qualities were kept.

Enrolling through a virtual design, the prospective study's participants ranged in age from roughly 18 to 95 years and lived across 24 United States geographic areas. To assign participants to cohorts, the prospective study relied on clinical history that participants themselves reported in a screening survey and a study questionnaire. In the prospective study, whole blood, serum and a nasopharyngeal or oropharyngeal swab were collected from each participant by mobile phlebotomists. Prospective study participants could optionally give additional blood draws and questionnaires over an approximately 2-month period. Before DNA extraction, blood samples from the prospective study were shipped at room temperature or frozen.

This sequence was found in a man between 40 and 49 years old with acute COVID-19. The sequencing input was PBMCs or T cells enriched from blood (not recorded which). Recombination connected TRBV4-1 to TRBJ1-6; 8 middle bases align to TRBD1. The CDR3 reads CASSQEVGGQGQNSPLHF. In nucleotides, the sequence is TGCGCCAGCAGCCAAGAAGTTGGTGGACAGGGTCAAAATTCACCCCTCCACTTT.